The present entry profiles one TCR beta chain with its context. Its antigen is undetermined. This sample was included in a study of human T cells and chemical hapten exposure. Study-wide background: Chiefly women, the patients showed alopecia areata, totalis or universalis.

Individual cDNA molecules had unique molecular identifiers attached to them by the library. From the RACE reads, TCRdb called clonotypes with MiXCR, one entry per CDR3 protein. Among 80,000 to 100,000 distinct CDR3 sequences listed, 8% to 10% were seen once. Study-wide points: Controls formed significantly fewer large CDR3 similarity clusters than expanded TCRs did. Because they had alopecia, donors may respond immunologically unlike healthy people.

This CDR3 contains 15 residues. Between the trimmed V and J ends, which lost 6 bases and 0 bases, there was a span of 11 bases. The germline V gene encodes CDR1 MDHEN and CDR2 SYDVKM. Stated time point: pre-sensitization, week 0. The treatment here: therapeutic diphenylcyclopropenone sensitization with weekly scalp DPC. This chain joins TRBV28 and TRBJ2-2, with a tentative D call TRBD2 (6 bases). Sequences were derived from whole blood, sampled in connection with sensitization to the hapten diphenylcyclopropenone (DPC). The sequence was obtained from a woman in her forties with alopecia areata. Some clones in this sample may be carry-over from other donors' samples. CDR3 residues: CASRAGGPNTGELFF. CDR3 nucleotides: TGTGCCAGCAGAGCCGGGGGACCGAACACCGGGGAGCTGTTTTTT.